The 29 T cell receptor beta chains below were found in one sample sequenced in a study of CD8 T cells in Susac syndrome. Reverse transcription of roughly 0.5 to 1 ug RNA was carried out with random hexamers. In TCRdb, the immunoSEQ multiplex PCR reads were re-called with MiXCR into one record per CDR3 protein. In the table there are 71,000 or so distinct CDR3 sequences, 93% of which are singletons. The source material was CD4+ T cells from PBMCs. All receptors come from a human donor with Susac syndrome.

The chain couples TRBV27 to TRBJ2-7, with D possibly being TRBD1 (5 bases). The length of the CDR3 is 13 residues. The V gene lost 7 bases and the J gene lost 3 bases, with 13 bases spanning the gap. Germline CDR1 is MNHEY and CDR2 is SMNVEV (reference sequence). Here the CDR3 DNA reads TGTGCCAGCAAAGCCAGGGCAAACTACGAGCAGTACTTC. As protein: CASKARANYEQYF.

V and J are TRBV7-2 and TRBJ2-7, with 12 bases aligning to TRBD2. The CDR3 extends over 17 amino acids. V lost 5 bases, J lost 3 bases, and 11 bases stayed unmatched. Germline CDR1 reads SGHTA; CDR2 reads FQGNSA. The CDR3 here is CASSPDGLAGGVYEQYF. In DNA form, the CDR3 reads TGTGCCAGCAGCCCCGACGGGCTAGCGGGGGGGGTCTACGAGCAGTACTTC.

The CDR3 nucleotides are TGCAGTGCCTCCGGACAGGGAGACACTGAAGCTTTCTTT. Translated: CSASGQGDTEAFF. The chain has TRBV20-1 and TRBJ1-1; 8 bases are a match to TRBD1. The length of the CDR3 is 13 residues. Per the germline V gene, CDR1 is DFQATT and CDR2 is SNEGSKA (reference sequence). The ends lost 6 bases at V and 3 bases at J; junction bases unmatched: 6.

The V call is TRBV29-1, the J call TRBJ1-2; possibly TRBD1 for D (5 bases). Per the germline V gene, CDR1 is SQVTM and CDR2 is ANQGSEA. Trimming shortened V by 5 bases and J by 8 bases, and 21 bases separated the two germline ends. This CDR3 is built from 14 residues. CDR3: CSVSLITGGGGYTF. The CDR3 DNA reads TGCAGCGTTTCCTTAATAACCGGGGGTGGGGGCTACACCTTC.

CDR3 in DNA: TGTGCCAGCAGCTTGACAGGACCCGCTGGGAGGGAGCAGTACTTC. As protein: CASSLTGPAGREQYF. The chain combines TRBV5-6 with TRBJ2-7, with D possibly TRBD2 on 6 matching bases. This CDR3 contains 15 residues. V lost 1 base and J 7 bases, leaving 18 bases between the germline ends. CDR1 is SGHDT and CDR2 is YYEEEE in the germline V gene.

This chain links TRBV27 with TRBJ1-3; 8 nucleotides match TRBD1. Per the germline V gene, CDR1 is MNHEY and CDR2 is SMNVEV (reference sequence). This CDR3 is built from 18 residues. V was clipped by 5 bases and J by 4 bases; unmatched bases: 16. CDR3 protein: CASSPQNLRDRRGNTIYF. The CDR3 DNA is TGTGCCAGCAGTCCCCAAAACCTCCGGGACAGGAGAGGAAACACCATATATTTT.

The V gene is TRBV18, the J gene TRBJ2-1, with D possibly being TRBD2 (5 bases). V was cut by 0 bases and J by 7 bases, with 13 bases left in between. Germline CDR1 is KGHSH and CDR2 is LQKENI. This CDR3 is 15 amino acids long. CDR3 in DNA: TGTGCCAGCTCACCACCGGGCGGGTGGCTAAATGAGCAGTTCTTC. Protein product: CASSPPGGWLNEQFF. The full variable domain, completed using reference TRBV18 and TRBJ2-1, is NAGVMQNPRHLVRRRGQEARLRCSPMKGHSHVYWYRQLPEEGLKFMVYLQKENIIDESGMPKERFSAEFPKEGPSILRIQQVVRGDSAAYFCASSPPGGWLNEQFFGPGTRLTVL.

The chain recombines TRBV20-1 with TRBJ1-5, with unresolved D. Trimming removed 2 bases at V and 5 bases at J, with 10 bases between. Looked up from germline, CDR1 is DFQATT and CDR2 is SNEGSKA (reference sequence). The CDR3 has 13 residues. CDR3 protein: CSARFRRDQPQHF. The CDR3 DNA sequence: TGCAGTGCTAGATTCCGACGGGATCAGCCCCAGCATTTT.

This clonotype was counted between two and nine times. The genes are TRBV4-3 and TRBJ2-1, with D unresolved. The length of the CDR3 is 16 residues. V was trimmed by 1 base and J by 3 bases, leaving 13 bases between them. Germline-derived CDR1 and CDR2 are LGHNA and YSLEER. The CDR3 protein is CASSQGMDGRYNEQFF. The CDR3, as DNA: TGCGCCAGCAGCCAAGGGATGGACGGGCGCTACAATGAGCAGTTCTTC.

This rearrangement joins TRBV27 to TRBJ2-3; no reliable D call. Germline CDR1 reads MNHEY; CDR2 reads SMNVEV (reference sequence). The V gene lost 7 bases and the J gene lost 6 bases, with 8 bases spanning the gap. The CDR3 has 11 residues. CDR3 sequence: CASTSLDTQYF. DNA of the CDR3: TGTGCCAGCACATCTCTGGATACGCAGTATTTT.

V usage is TRBV9 and J usage is TRBJ2-1, with 8 bases matching TRBD2. The germline gives CDR1 SGDLS, CDR2 YYNGEE. Trimming removed 5 bases from V and 7 bases from J; junction bases left unmatched: 11. The CDR3 has 15 residues. The CDR3 nucleotides are TGTGCCAGCAGTCCCCGGGAGGGAGGAGGAAATGAGCAGTTCTTC. Residues: CASSPREGGGNEQFF.

This clonotype was detected only once. DNA of the CDR3: TGTGCCAGCAGCCGCGGACACTCGCCTAACAATGAGCAGTTCTTC. Amino acid sequence: CASSRGHSPNNEQFF. This chain uses TRBV11-2 with TRBJ2-1; perhaps TRBD1 as D (5 bases). CDR1 SGHAT and CDR2 FQNNGV come from the germline V gene. Trimming left V 5 bases short and J 5 bases short, with 16 bases between. CDR3 length: 15 amino acids.

The chain couples TRBV30 to TRBJ2-5; no reliable D call. Deletions cut 2 bases from V and 1 base from J, with 8 bases between. The length of the CDR3 is 13 residues. Looked up from germline, CDR1 is GTSNPN and CDR2 is SVGIG (reference sequence). The CDR3 region is CAWSRRIQETQYF. The DNA of the CDR3 is TGTGCCTGGAGTAGAAGGATCCAAGAGACCCAGTACTTC.

This clonotype showed up just once. J is TRBJ1-3 and V is TRBV28; D ambiguous. V lost 6 bases, J lost 0 bases, and 6 bases lay in between. The CDR3 contains 13 residues. CDR1 and CDR2 from the germline V gene are MDHEN and SYDVKM. The CDR3 region has the DNA TGTGCCAGCAGAATTAACTCTGGAAACACCATATATTTT. It yields the protein CASRINSGNTIYF.

The J gene is TRBJ1-2, the V gene TRBV10-3, with D hard to call. Between the trimmed V and J ends, which lost 9 bases and 1 base, there was a span of 6 bases. This CDR3 is 11 amino acids long. Germline assignment: CDR1 ENHRY and CDR2 SYGVKD. Written as DNA, the CDR3 is TGTGCCATTCGACATAACTATGGCTACACCTTC. This sequence encodes CAIRHNYGYTF.

This rearrangement joins TRBV3-1 to TRBJ2-2; D may be TRBD1 (6 bases). This CDR3 has 13 residues. Trimming shortened V by 3 bases and J by 7 bases, and 9 bases separated the two germline ends. Germline V gene data show CDR1 as LGHDT and CDR2 as YNNKEL (reference sequence). The CDR3 DNA is TGTGCCAGCAGCCAGGGGGCCGGCGGGGAGCTGTTTTTT. This encodes CASSQGAGGELFF.

The chain joins TRBV6-1 to TRBJ2-3; D ambiguous. The germline V gene encodes CDR1 MNHNS and CDR2 SASEGT. This CDR3 has 17 residues. V shed 6 bases and J shed 0 bases, with 19 bases lying between them. The CDR3 nucleotides are TGTGCCAGCAGCCCTCCTACGCCCGGTCTTAGCACAGATACGCAGTATTTT. It translates to CASSPPTPGLSTDTQYF.

The chain carries TRBV12-3 or TRBV12-4 and TRBJ1-5, with D uncertain. The V end was cut by 6 bases, the J end by 4 bases, with 10 bases between. This CDR3 has 13 residues. This CDR3 reads CASSYVLNQPQHF. The CDR3 DNA reads as TGTGCCAGCAGCTACGTACTGAATCAGCCCCAGCATTTT.

V usage is TRBV7-3 and J usage is TRBJ2-1; 10 nucleotides agree with TRBD2. V shed 5 bases, J shed 6 bases, and the junction held 7 bases outside the gene matches. The CDR3 totals 15 residues. CDR1 and CDR2 (germline): SGHTA, FQGTGA. The CDR3 DNA reads TGTGCCAGCAGCCCGCAGACTAGCGGGTTCAATGAGCAGTTCTTC. Amino acids: CASSPQTSGFNEQFF.

The V gene is TRBV7-2, the J gene TRBJ2-7, with TRBD2 as a possible D gene (7 bases). This CDR3 region has 15 residues. The germline CDR1 and CDR2 sequences are SGHTA and FQGNSA. V was shortened by 3 bases and J by 3 bases, with 15 bases between the two germline ends. CDR3 residues: CASSFRGAPRYEQYF. The CDR3 nucleotides read TGTGCCAGCAGCTTTCGGGGGGCGCCTCGCTACGAGCAGTACTTC.

The chain is built from TRBV7-2 and TRBJ2-3, with a tentative D call TRBD1 (6 bases). The CDR3 runs to 15 residues. Per germline, CDR1 SGHTA and CDR2 FQGNSA. With 7 bases removed from V and 6 bases from J, the gap between germline ends came to 20 bases. In nucleotides, the CDR3 is TGTGCCAGCAACCTCGCGGGCAGGGGTGCCGATACGCAGTATTTT. Its protein product is CASNLAGRGADTQYF.

This chain joins TRBV7-2 and TRBJ2-5; D may be TRBD1 (6 bases). Germline V lookup: CDR1 SGHTA, CDR2 FQGNSA. V gave up 3 bases and J gave up 0 bases, with 11 bases separating them. The CDR3 loop spans 15 amino acids. This CDR3 reads CASSFGDNYQETQYF. In nucleotides, the CDR3 is TGTGCCAGCAGCTTTGGGGACAATTACCAAGAGACCCAGTACTTC. The entire variable domain, with the rest obtained from reference TRBV7-2 and TRBJ2-5, is as follows: GAGVSQSPSNKVTEKGKDVELRCDPISGHTALYWYRQSLGQGLEFLIYFQGNSAPDKSGLPSDRFSAERTGGSVSTLTIQRTQQEDSAVYLCASSFGDNYQETQYFGPGTRLLVL.

The chain combines TRBV30 with TRBJ2-3; D is possibly TRBD1 (6 bases). Germline CDR1 is GTSNPN and CDR2 is SVGIG (reference sequence). Trimming took off 4 bases at V and 8 bases at J, with 19 bases between the two ends. The CDR3 extends over 14 amino acids. In DNA form, the CDR3 reads TGTGCCTGGACCATCGAGAGGGGGTCGGGTACGCAGTATTTT. Translated, it gives CAWTIERGSGTQYF.

This clonotype has only one observation. The chain combines TRBV6-5 with TRBJ2-3; no reliable D call. The CDR3 sequence is 14 residues long. V lost 6 bases and J lost 3, with 13 bases in between. Germline V gene sequence: CDR1 MNHEY, CDR2 SVGAGI. Here the CDR3 reads CASRSNALTDTQYF. CDR3 DNA: TGTGCCAGCAGGTCAAACGCCCTAACAGATACGCAGTATTTT.

The chain is built from TRBV2 and TRBJ1-6; D is perhaps TRBD1 (5 bases). The CDR3 contains 13 residues. V lost 6 bases and J 6 bases, leaving 9 bases between the germline ends. CDR1 is SNHLY, CDR2 FYNNEI, per germline. Here the CDR3 DNA reads TGTGCCAGCAGATTGGGGGGTAATTCACCCCTCCACTTT. This sequence encodes CASRLGGNSPLHF.

J is TRBJ2-3 and V is TRBV28; the match to TRBD1 covers 7 bases. Germline V gives CDR1 MDHEN, CDR2 SYDVKM. V lost 6 bases to trimming and J lost 0 bases; unmatched junction nucleotides: 9. This CDR3 contains 16 residues. The CDR3 DNA sequence: TGTGCCAGCAGGGGGACAGACAATTTTAGCACAGATACGCAGTATTTT. Amino acid sequence: CASRGTDNFSTDTQYF.

The chain is built from TRBV3-1 and TRBJ2-4; D uncertain. V lost 4 bases, J lost 4 bases, and 2 bases lay in between. CDR3 size: 11 residues. Germline assignment: CDR1 LGHDT and CDR2 YNNKEL (reference sequence). The CDR3 protein is CASSRKNIQYF. CDR3 in DNA: TGTGCCAGCAGCCGGAAAAACATTCAGTACTTC.

The chain employs TRBV19 and TRBJ2-7; 9 bases fit TRBD1. CDR1 and CDR2 from the germline V gene are LNHDA and SQIVND (reference sequence). CDR3 length: 12 amino acids. J was trimmed by 3 bases and V by 6 bases; bases with no gene match: 0. DNA for the CDR3: TGTGCCAGTAGGGACAGGGGCTACGAGCAGTACTTC. Its protein product is CASRDRGYEQYF.

The gene calls are TRBV3-1 and TRBJ1-1; D perhaps matches TRBD1 (5 bases). CDR3 size: 16 residues. Between the trimmed V and J ends, which lost 0 bases and 1 base, there was a span of 12 bases. Germline V gene data show CDR1 as LGHDT and CDR2 as YNNKEL (reference sequence). CDR3 region: CASSQDGGRENTEAFF. In DNA, the CDR3 is TGTGCCAGCAGCCAAGATGGAGGCAGGGAGAACACTGAAGCTTTCTTT.